A single sample is the source of the 25 T cell receptor beta chains below, sequenced in a study of graft-versus-host responses after intestinal transplantation. This table comes from immunoSEQ multiplex PCR, and its TCRdb copy is limited to in-frame clones, with some not included. The sample carries about 15,000 clones, 25% to 40% recorded once. The sample in question was alloreactive CD4+ T cells from a mixed lymphocyte reaction culture, obtained before intestinal transplant. As to subset: CFSE-low proliferating T cells sorted from roughly 6-day pre-transplant mixed lymphocyte reaction (GvH or HvG direction). The receptor set was obtained from a human patient who received an intestinal transplant.

This chain joins TRBV7-6 and TRBJ2-3; 10 bases align to TRBD2. Trimming took 2 bases from V and 3 from J; bases not matched to a gene: 2. CDR1 SGHVS and CDR2 FNYEAQ come from the germline V gene. CDR3 size: 15 residues. CDR3 in amino acids: CASSLHSGGTDTQYF. The CDR3 DNA is TGTGCCAGCAGCTTACATAGCGGGGGGACAGATACGCAGTATTTT. The full variable domain, in which reference TRBV7-6 and TRBJ2-3 provide the parts outside the CDR3, is GAGVSQSPRYKVTKRGQDVALRCDPISGHVSLYWYRQALGQGPEFLTYFNYEAQQDKSGLPNDRFSAERPEGSISTLTIQRTEQRDSAMYRCASSLHSGGTDTQYFGPGTRLTVL.

The chain employs TRBV29-1 and TRBJ2-5; no reliable D call. The V gene's germline CDR1 is SQVTM and CDR2 ANQGSEA. The V and J ends lost 6 bases and 5 bases respectively, with 13 bases between them. The CDR3 runs 12 residues. CDR3 in amino acids: CSVDSVWETQYF. The CDR3 DNA is TGCAGCGTCGATTCAGTTTGGGAGACCCAGTACTTC.

This chain connects TRBV7-9 to TRBJ1-2, with no clear D. The CDR3 totals 13 residues. Trimming took off 5 bases at V and 3 bases at J, with 10 bases between the two ends. Germline V gene lookup returns CDR1 SEHNR and CDR2 FQNEAQ (reference sequence). As DNA, the CDR3 is TGTGCCAGCAGCGGTAACACCTACTATGGCTACACCTTC. This encodes CASSGNTYYGYTF.

This clone was detected only a few times. The chain joins TRBV5-1 to TRBJ2-2; D uncertain. The V end was cut by 1 base, the J end by 0 bases, with 4 bases between. CDR1 and CDR2 from the germline V gene are SGHRS and YFSETQ. The length of the CDR3 is 14 residues. The CDR3 spells CASSLSPNTGELFF. The CDR3 DNA is TGCGCCAGCAGCTTGTCGCCGAACACCGGGGAGCTGTTTTTT. The full variable domain, rest sourced from reference TRBV5-1 and TRBJ2-2, is KAGVTQTPRYLIKTRGQQVTLSCSPISGHRSVSWYQQTPGQGLQFLFEYFSETQRNKGNFPGRFSGRQFSNSRSEMNVSTLELGDSALYLCASSLSPNTGELFFGEGSRLTVL.

The genes are TRBV2 and TRBJ1-1; 7 bases line up with TRBD1. The germline gives CDR1 SNHLY, CDR2 FYNNEI. J lost 8 bases, V lost 5 bases, and 8 bases had no gene match. The CDR3 contains 13 residues. The CDR3: CASSYLRGFEAFF. Written as DNA, the CDR3 is TGTGCCAGCAGTTATCTCAGGGGGTTCGAAGCTTTCTTT. The whole variable domain, filled in from reference TRBV2 and TRBJ1-1, reads EPEVTQTPSHQVTQMGQEVILRCVPISNHLYFYWYRQILGQKVEFLVSFYNNEISEKSEIFDDQFSVERPDGSNFTLKIRSTKLEDSAMYFCASSYLRGFEAFFGQGTRLTVV.

This clone turned up a few times. The chain joins TRBV29-1 to TRBJ2-5, with D possibly matching TRBD1 (6 bases). Germline assignment: CDR1 SQVTM and CDR2 ANQGSEA. The length of the CDR3 is 12 residues. V gave up 7 bases and J gave up 7 bases, with 16 bases separating them. The CDR3 DNA reads TGCAGCGCCCAGAGGGGGAGTGTGACCCAGTACTTC. Its protein is CSAQRGSVTQYF.

The chain carries TRBV29-1 and TRBJ1-1, with D perhaps matching TRBD1 (5 bases). The germline gives CDR1 SQVTM, CDR2 ANQGSEA. The CDR3 covers 11 residues. V dropped 3 bases and J dropped 6 bases, with 8 bases sitting between them. CDR3 loop: CSVDWGPEAFF. CDR3 DNA sequence: TGCAGCGTTGATTGGGGACCTGAAGCTTTCTTT.

V usage is TRBV6-6 and J usage is TRBJ2-7; 7 bases match TRBD2. The CDR3 length is 15 residues. V gave up 5 bases and J gave up 0 bases; unmatched junction bases: 7. CDR1 and CDR2 (germline): MNHNY, SVGAGI (reference sequence). The CDR3 region is CASSRTSVSSYEQYF. CDR3 in DNA: TGTGCCAGCAGTCGAACTAGCGTCAGCTCCTACGAGCAGTACTTC.

This clone appeared a few times. The chain joins TRBV5-1 to TRBJ2-2, with D unclear. Trimming left V 6 bases short and J 1 base short, with 10 bases between. Germline V gives CDR1 SGHRS, CDR2 YFSETQ. There are 14 residues in the CDR3. CDR3 nucleotide sequence: TGCGCCAGCAAGAGGACCGGGAACACCGGGGAGCTGTTTTTT. Amino acids: CASKRTGNTGELFF.

This clone has more than one count but fewer than ten. This chain links TRBV7-2 with TRBJ2-7; 9 nucleotides match TRBD1. There are 14 residues in the CDR3. The germline V gene encodes CDR1 SGHTA and CDR2 FQGNSA. V lost 3 bases and J lost 3; bases outside the gene matches: 3. The CDR3 bases are TGTGCCAGCAGCTTCCGGGACAGGGTCTACGAGCAGTACTTC. Its protein is CASSFRDRVYEQYF.

The V and J genes are TRBV30 and TRBJ2-7; 13 bases fit TRBD2. Trimming at V came to 2 bases and at J to 1 base, leaving 2 bases not matched to a gene. The CDR3 covers 15 residues. The germline V gene has CDR1 GTSNPN and CDR2 SVGIG (reference sequence). The CDR3 DNA reads TGTGCCTGGAGTTGGACTAGCGGGGGATCCTACGAGCAGTACTTC. Translating gives CAWSWTSGGSYEQYF.

In nucleotides, the CDR3 is TGTGCCAGCAGCCCCGACGTCGACTGGGGGGGCGGGGAGCTGTTTTTT. It encodes CASSPDVDWGGGELFF. This rearrangement joins TRBV9 to TRBJ2-2; 7 nucleotides line up with TRBD2. The J segment lost 7 bases and the V segment lost 4 bases, leaving 13 bases of the junction unmatched. Germline-derived CDR1 and CDR2 are SGDLS and YYNGEE. The CDR3 is 16 residues long.

This clone was seen a handful of times. A junction boundary mismatches the germline segment, possibly from a read error. The CDR3, as DNA: TGCGCCAGCTGCTTGGGGCCGATACGAACAGGGGAACCCTCCTACGAGCAGTACTTC. This encodes CASCLGPIRTGEPSYEQYF. V is TRBV5-1 and J is TRBJ2-7; 7 nucleotides match TRBD1. Per the germline V gene, CDR1 is SGHRS and CDR2 is YFSETQ. The CDR3 is 19 amino acids.

The sample holds a few counts of this clone. The junction and the germline gene differ at one end; a read error may be behind it. This chain links TRBV29-1 with TRBJ1-3; D perhaps matches TRBD1 (6 bases). The CDR3 loop spans 13 amino acids. Per the germline V gene, CDR1 is SQVTM and CDR2 is ANQGSEA. The CDR3 sequence: CRVGEGGGNTIYF. The CDR3 DNA is TGCCGCGTGGGGGAGGGGGGAGGAAACACCATATATTTT. Complete variable domain (other parts from reference TRBV29-1 and TRBJ1-3): SAVISQKPSRDICQRGTSLTIQCQVDSQVTMMFWYRQQPGQSLTLIATANQGSEATYESGFVIDKFPISRPNLTFSTLTVSNMSPEDSSIYLCRVGEGGGNTIYFGEGSWLTVV.

This rearrangement joins TRBV5-5 to TRBJ2-6; no definite D call. Trimming shortened V by 0 bases and J by 4 bases, and 5 bases separated the two germline ends. CDR1 and CDR2 (germline): SGHKS, YYEKEE (reference sequence). The CDR3 sequence is 14 residues long. CDR3 in DNA: TGTGCCAGCAGCTTGGATGGGGGGGCCAACGTCCTGACTTTC. This sequence encodes CASSLDGGANVLTF.

The CDR3 nucleotides are TGTGCCAGCAGCTCCCAGTACCACATGCCCTCCTATGGCTACACCTTC. It encodes CASSSQYHMPSYGYTF. V and J are TRBV7-2 and TRBJ1-2; no firm D call. Germline CDR1 is SGHTA and CDR2 is FQGNSA. This CDR3 spans 16 amino acids. Between the trimmed V and J ends, which lost 4 bases and 4 bases, there was a span of 19 bases.

This clone occurred a few times. The chain uses TRBV5-1 and TRBJ2-3; 7 nucleotides agree with TRBD2. CDR3 length: 13 residues. Germline trimming cut 0 bases from V and 9 bases from J; bases unmatched to any gene: 4. Per the germline V gene, CDR1 is SGHRS and CDR2 is YFSETQ. The CDR3 loop reads CASSLVERGTQYF. The CDR3 bases are TGCGCCAGCAGCTTGGTGGAGCGGGGCACGCAGTATTTT.

The genes are TRBV4-1 and TRBJ1-1; D remains unclear. Trimming removed 1 base from V and 1 base from J, with 7 bases in between. The CDR3 is 14 residues long. The germline V gene encodes CDR1 MGHRA and CDR2 YSYEKL. The CDR3 nucleotides are TGCGCCAGCAGCCAAGTTGGTGGGAACACTGAAGCTTTCTTT. This encodes CASSQVGGNTEAFF.

Written as DNA, the CDR3 is TGTGCCAGCAGAAGAGGGGATTCACCCCTCCACTTT. As protein: CASRRGDSPLHF. The chain recombines TRBV6-8 with TRBJ1-6; weak D call: TRBD1 (5 bases). Trimming took off 6 bases at V and 8 bases at J, with 8 bases between the two ends. Germline V gene sequence: CDR1 MNHGY, CDR2 SAAAGT. The CDR3 totals 12 residues.

By its share, this clone is medium-sized. The chain employs TRBV5-5 and TRBJ2-1; maybe TRBD1 (6 bases). The length of the CDR3 is 15 residues. Germline V gene data show CDR1 as SGHKS and CDR2 as YYEKEE (reference sequence). Trimming removed 0 bases from V and 2 bases from J, with 9 bases in between. Here the CDR3 reads CASSLGSGAYNEQFF. The CDR3 DNA is TGTGCCAGCAGCTTGGGTTCAGGGGCCTACAATGAGCAGTTCTTC.

V is TRBV7-2 and J is TRBJ1-4, with D maybe TRBD1 (5 bases). Germline CDR1 is SGHTA and CDR2 is FQGNSA. V dropped 4 bases and J dropped 10 bases, with 16 bases sitting between them. This CDR3 has 14 residues. The CDR3 DNA sequence: TGTGCCAGCAGCTCACAGGCGGGAGAAGGAAAACTGTTTTTT. Encoded protein: CASSSQAGEGKLFF.

V is TRBV7-7 and J is TRBJ2-2, with D uncertain. CDR3 length: 13 amino acids. From germline, CDR1 is SSHAT and CDR2 FNYEAQ (reference sequence). V lost 8 bases to trimming and J lost 3 bases, with 10 bases between them. The CDR3 spells CASVSQYTGELFF. CDR3 in DNA: TGTGCCAGCGTATCACAGTACACCGGGGAGCTGTTTTTT.

This chain uses TRBV4-1 with TRBJ1-5; 9 positions agree with TRBD1. V shed 4 bases and J 6 bases; nucleotides not matched to a gene: 10. This CDR3 region has 16 residues. Looked up from germline, CDR1 is MGHRA and CDR2 is YSYEKL. This CDR3 reads CASSLNRDRAGQPQHF. As DNA, the CDR3 is TGCGCCAGCAGCCTCAACCGGGACAGGGCCGGTCAGCCCCAGCATTTT.

This clone qualifies as medium-sized. This chain uses TRBV11-3 with TRBJ1-5; 8 bases line up with TRBD1. CDR3 length: 17 amino acids. V was clipped by 0 bases and J by 4 bases; unmatched bases: 8. Germline CDR1 reads SGHNT; CDR2 reads YENEEA. CDR3 amino acids: CASSLDPTGVGNQPQHF. DNA for the CDR3: TGTGCCAGCAGCTTAGACCCGACAGGGGTCGGGAATCAGCCCCAGCATTTT.

As for this clone: An end of the junction differs from the germline gene, which may be a read error. The gene calls are TRBV11-2 and TRBJ2-2; D might be TRBD2 (6 bases). This CDR3 has 14 residues. Germline V lookup: CDR1 SGHAT, CDR2 FQNNGV. The DNA for the CDR3 is TGTGCCAGCAGCTTCTGGGGAGGCACCGGTGAGCTGTTTTTT. It yields the protein CASSFWGGTGELFF.